This T cell receptor (beta chain) was found in a study of graft-versus-host responses after intestinal transplantation (dated by TCRdb to the early 2020s). Study-level background: The transplants that recipients received were multivisceral, liver-intestinal, or isolated intestinal. Every recipient was given anti-thymocyte globulin induction, followed by approximately 3 years of maintenance tacrolimus and steroids. After intestinal transplantation, graft-versus-host and host-versus-graft alloreactive T cell clones in the graft, circulation and bone marrow were tracked using bulk TCR-beta CDR3 sequencing. Alloreactive clones were identified by sequencing pre-transplant mixed lymphocyte reaction products and comparing these products with unstimulated pre-transplant donor and recipient T cells. A cohort of under 30 intestinal transplant recipients, including one retransplant, was enrolled, and 3 patients lacking pretransplant specimens were excluded. A peak of at least 4% donor T cells among recipient peripheral blood mononuclear cells was the definition used for donor T cell macrochimerism. Rather than going through the commercial service, samples from a few later patients were sequenced in-house on an Illumina MiSeq and processed with MiXCR.

To prepare the library, the immunoSEQ multiplex PCR assay was applied. For most patients, genomic DNA was isolated with the Qiagen DNeasy Blood and Tissue Kit and sent frozen to Adaptive Biotechnologies for TCR sequencing. High-throughput TCR-beta CDR3 sequencing of genomic DNA from most patients was performed by Adaptive Biotechnologies. On the study's bioinformatics: TCR sequencing data were retrieved from Adaptive's ImmunoSEQ software for 15 to 20 patients, whereas three other patients were processed with MiXCR and VDJtools. To correct CD4 versus CD8 sorting errors, any sequence found in both subsets at a frequency ratio below 5:1 was removed. CDR3 nucleotide sequences shared between donor and recipient were removed because the origin of such sequences could not be assigned. Alloreactive clones required at least 2-fold expansion over unstimulated cells and minimum CFSE-low frequency of 0.002% (template counts) or 0.001% (read counts). A clone was considered mappable if detected in the sequenced pre-transplant spleen, lymph node, or MLR CFSE-low populations of the donor or recipient. Cumulative frequency of alloreactive clones was calculated as a percentage of all sequences weighted by copy number. TCRdb's version of the immuneACCESS table is confined to in-frame rearrangements and falls short of the full clone set. An unresolved V gene accounts for under half of the shortfall where checked; the remainder is of unknown origin. Clonal size and the V and J genes are those of that table, whereas D and trimming came from the DNA. The sample table records more than 85,000 clones; over 85% of these occur just once. The ten largest account for 0.5% to 0.6% of the sample.

Per the germline V gene, SQVTM is the CDR1 and ANQGSEA is the CDR2. The CDR3, from cysteine to phenylalanine, totals 13 residues. Solely the CDR3 DNA is kept, with 39 bases framed from the first base. V was cut back by 3 bases and J by 3 bases, leaving a gap of 11 bases between them. Remarks on this clone: Its antigen is still unknown. No much larger clonotype is one base removed from it; base qualities were not supplied.

Overall study outcomes, separate from this receptor: Peak levels of circulating GvH clones were associated with declines in HvG clones early after transplant. GvH clones turned up in recipient bone marrow, with some appearing earlier in ileal mucosa or blood, a pattern consistent with an intestinal mucosal origin. In the allografts of patients with donor T cell macrochimerism, GvH to HvG T cell clonal ratios were high. The conclusions were limited by the relatively low number and heterogeneity of the intestinal transplant patients.

Explained via the paper, the time point label denotes: cells obtained before transplantation from donor or recipient. CD3+CD4+ and CD3+CD8+ populations were FACS-sorted from unstimulated pre-transplant donor and recipient cells taken from spleen or lymph nodes. The sequence derives from a human donor who received an intestinal transplant. The chain employs TRBV29-1 and TRBJ1-2, with the D gene call left open. This specimen was unstimulated CD8+ T cells sorted from spleen or lymph node cells, taken before intestinal transplant. This receptor carries the CDR3 CSVETPWDYGYTF. The DNA sequence is given as TGCAGCGTTGAGACTCCTTGGGACTATGGCTACACCTTC.